This is a list of T cell receptor beta chains from one sample in a study of T cell responses to AZD1222 COVID-19 vaccine. Generated by immunoSEQ multiplex PCR, the TCRdb table keeps only in-frame clones and is missing some. The sample holds 120,000 or so clones, 84% seen once. The sequencing here drew on peripheral blood, taken 28 days after the second AZD1222 dose. The receptors derive from an adult who received the AZD1222 COVID-19 vaccine. Both conserved end residues are part of each CDR3. The order of the fields is clone size, V gene, CDR3 protein. The size entry is marked missing in some rows and otherwise reads once, few, many or a size class.

. TRBV19 CASRTPRGLGTGELFF
. TRBV6-2/TRBV6-3 CASSYDRGYLRTEAFF
few TRBV3-1/TRBV3-2 CASSHQGYSGNTIYF
. TRBV7-9 CASSPGSVREQYF
. TRBV6-5 CASSKLRQGAAEAFF
. TRBV7-9 CASSILTGGRAGNTIYF
. TRBV9 CASSVGGDFGQPQHF
. TRBV6-2/TRBV6-3 CASSSGTLSYNEQFF
. TRBV27 CASSLSTGTSGDEQFF
. TRBV2 CASSGTGGNQPQHF
once TRBV4-1 CASSQVGTGKDEQYF
once TRBV6-5 CASSYLMFTDTQYF
. TRBV5-4 CASSSTEGRQFF
. TRBV4-1 CASSHTQGNYGYTF
. TRBV15 CATSSTGLNTGELFF
. TRBV7-9 CASSPRTVGANVLTF
. TRBV9 CASSVGGRTQETQYF
few TRBV5-1 CASSLVSGGSYGYTF
. TRBV29-1 CSVAGLAGGPVETQYF
. TRBV19 CASRDRVSLLDEQFF
once TRBV19 CASSIGRGGYNEQFF
. TRBV30 CAWWGAGNTGELFF
. TRBV4-3 CASSQAAGDSPLHF
once TRBV19 CASNRGWDQPQHF
. TRBV4-3 CASSQVDLMNTEAFF
few TRBV6-1 CASSEGQGRGYTF
. TRBV18 CASSPLVGTNYGYTF
few TRBV7-2 CASSPRQGTIYF
. TRBV10-2 CASSVGTKEPQHF
. TRBV12-1 CASSFACTHEQYF
once TRBV11-2 CASTRGDFDSPLHF
few TRBV10-2 CASSESGRADTQYF
once TRBV11-2 CASSLVGAKGETQYF
. TRBV7-3 CASSQIGGADTQYF
. TRBV28 CASSPPGQGVAEAFF
. TRBV28 CASSLWGTGDGYGYTF
. TRBV5-5 CASSSPRTGWNTEAFF
. TRBV4-3 CASSQGYQSRQGDGYTF
. TRBV7-8 CASSLVGYEQYF
few TRBV7-9 CASSPPRGYYGYTF
. TRBV19 CASSKDRGYQPQHF
. TRBV7-9 CASSSWGQGDYEQYF
large TRBV7-9 CASSQIGVNYGYTF
few TRBV28 CASTSPGQATEAFF
. TRBV6-5 CATYRRGSEAFF